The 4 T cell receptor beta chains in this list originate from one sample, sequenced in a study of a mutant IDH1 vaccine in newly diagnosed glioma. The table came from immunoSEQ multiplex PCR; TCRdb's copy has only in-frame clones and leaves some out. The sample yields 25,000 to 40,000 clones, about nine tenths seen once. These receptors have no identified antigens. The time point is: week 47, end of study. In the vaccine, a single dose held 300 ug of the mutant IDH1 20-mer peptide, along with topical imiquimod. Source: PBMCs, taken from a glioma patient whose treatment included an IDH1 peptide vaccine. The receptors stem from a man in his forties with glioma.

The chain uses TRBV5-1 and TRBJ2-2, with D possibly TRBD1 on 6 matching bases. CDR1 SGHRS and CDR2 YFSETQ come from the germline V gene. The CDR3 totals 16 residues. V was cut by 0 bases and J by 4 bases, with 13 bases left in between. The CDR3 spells CASSLDTGFGTGELFF. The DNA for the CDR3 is TGCGCCAGCAGCTTGGACACAGGGTTCGGCACCGGGGAGCTGTTTTTT.

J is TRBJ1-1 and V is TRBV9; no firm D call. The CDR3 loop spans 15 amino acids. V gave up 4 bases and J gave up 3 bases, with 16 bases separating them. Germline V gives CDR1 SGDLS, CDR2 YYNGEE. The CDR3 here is CASSRNDYLDTEAFF. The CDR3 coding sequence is TGTGCCAGCAGCCGAAATGACTACTTGGACACTGAAGCTTTCTTT. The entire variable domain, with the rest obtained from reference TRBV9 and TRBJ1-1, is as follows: DSGVTQTPKHLITATGQRVTLRCSPRSGDLSVYWYQQSLDQGLQFLIQYYNGEERAKGNILERFSAQQFPDLHSELNLSSLELGDSALYFCASSRNDYLDTEAFFGQGTRLTVV.

CDR3 nucleotides: TGCGCCAGCAGTCAGGTGGGGAGAGGGGAAAAACTGTTTTTT. Amino acids: CASSQVGRGEKLFF. V and J are TRBV23-1 and TRBJ1-4; D gene unclear. TRBV23-1 has ORF status, its function being uncertain. V was cut by 3 bases and J by 8 bases, with 13 bases left in between. CDR3 length: 14 amino acids.

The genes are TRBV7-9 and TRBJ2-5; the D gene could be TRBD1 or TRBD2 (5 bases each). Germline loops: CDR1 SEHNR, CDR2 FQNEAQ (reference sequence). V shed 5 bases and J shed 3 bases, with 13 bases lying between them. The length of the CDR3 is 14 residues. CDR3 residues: CASSHFRDEETQYF. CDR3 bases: TGTGCCAGCAGCCACTTCCGGGACGAAGAGACCCAGTACTTC.